The rows below give T cell receptor beta chains drawn from one sample of a study of identifying expanded T cells in peripheral blood. The data were produced by immunoSEQ multiplex PCR, yet TCRdb's version contains in-frame clones alone and is incomplete. The table shows about 100,000 clones, with 80% to 90% occurring only once. What was sequenced was blood. The receptor source for this set is a person between 18 and 75 years old in good health. Both conserved end residues are part of each CDR3. The order of the fields is clone size, D gene, J gene, V gene, CDR3 protein, CDR3 DNA. The D gene is left open where the match is weak. Rows may omit the clone size; those that give it use once, few, many or a size class.

NA	NA	TRBJ2-5	TRBV10-1	CASSELGREETQYF	TGCGCCAGCAGTGAGCTGGGTCGGGAGGAGACCCAGTACTTC
NA	TRBD2	TRBJ2-5	TRBV7-8	CASSLGTLAEETQYF	TGTGCCAGCAGCTTAGGCACGCTAGCGGAAGAGACCCAGTACTTC
NA	TRBD2	TRBJ2-3	TRBV25-1	CASSERLAPSTDTQYF	TGTGCCAGCAGTGAAAGACTAGCGCCTAGCACAGATACGCAGTATTTT
NA	TRBD1	TRBJ1-3	TRBV2	CASSAGTGLSGNTIYF	TGTGCCAGCTCAGCCGGGACAGGCCTCTCTGGAAACACCATATATTTT
NA	NA	TRBJ1-2	TRBV15	CATLTRETARTYGYTF	TGTGCCACCCTTACTCGAGAGACAGCGCGTACCTATGGCTACACCTTC
NA	TRBD2	TRBJ2-7	TRBV28	CATRGLAGGYEQYF	TGTGCCACCCGTGGGCTAGCGGGAGGGTACGAGCAGTACTTC
NA	NA	TRBJ1-3	TRBV30	CAWTLGFSGNTIYF	TGTGCCTGGACCCTAGGCTTCTCTGGAAACACCATATATTTT
few	NA	TRBJ1-2	TRBV6-6	CASTRATNYGYTF	TGTGCCAGCACCAGGGCTACTAACTATGGCTACACCTTC
NA	NA	TRBJ1-1	TRBV6-5	CASSYSIRNTEAFF	TGTGCCAGCAGTTACTCGATACGGAACACTGAAGCTTTCTTT
NA	NA	TRBJ2-7	TRBV6-5	CASSYSLGGSPYEQYF	TGTGCCAGCAGTTACTCGCTGGGAGGCTCTCCCTACGAGCAGTACTTC
NA	NA	TRBJ2-5	TRBV7-9	CASSLVGFEETQYF	TGTGCCAGCAGCTTAGTGGGGTTTGAGGAGACCCAGTACTTC
NA	TRBD1	TRBJ1-1	TRBV15	CATSGGTGGTEAFF	TGTGCCACCAGCGGGGGGACAGGGGGCACTGAAGCTTTCTTT
NA	NA	TRBJ1-2	TRBV5-1	CASSWDPSRGYTF	TGCGCCAGCAGCTGGGACCCTTCCCGGGGCTACACCTTC
NA	TRBD2	TRBJ2-2	TRBV7-2	CASSKHRGGGSNTGELFF	TGTGCCAGCAGTAAACATAGAGGCGGGGGATCGAACACCGGGGAGCTGTTTTTT
NA	TRBD1	TRBJ1-2	TRBV5-3	CARRTGQDPDSWTF	TGTGCCAGAAGGACAGGGCAGGACCCTGACTCGTGGACCTTC